Presented here are 16 T cell receptor beta chains from one specimen sequenced in a study of cytomegalovirus exposure and HLA in healthy donors. Assay used: immunoSEQ multiplex PCR; TCRdb lists only in-frame clones, some missing. The sample shows about 98,000 clones, roughly 84% of them seen only once. Sequencing used PBMCs. These receptor sequences come from a man aged 18-30 years in good health and CMV-seropositive.

The chain recombines TRBV7-3 with TRBJ2-2; TRBD2 matches 9 bases. Germline V gene sequence: CDR1 SGHTA, CDR2 FQGTGA. The V segment lost 2 bases and the J segment 4 bases; nucleotides outside the gene matches: 8. The CDR3 has 17 amino acids. For the CDR3, the DNA is TGTGCCAGCAGCTTACGAGGAGTAGCGGGAGTCACCGGGGAGCTGTTTTTT. It codes for CASSLRGVAGVTGELFF.

This clone came up once. The rearrangement links TRBV18 to TRBJ2-1, with no clear D. Between the trimmed V and J ends, which lost 0 bases and 2 bases, there was a span of 8 bases. The germline V gene has CDR1 KGHSH and CDR2 LQKENI. The CDR3 sequence is 15 residues long. The CDR3 region is CASSPPSEAYNEQFF. Here the CDR3 DNA reads TGTGCCAGCTCACCACCGTCAGAGGCCTACAATGAGCAGTTCTTC.

The V call is TRBV5-6, the J call TRBJ2-7, with unresolved D. The CDR3 spans 13 residues. Trimming shortened V by 3 bases and J by 0 bases, and 7 bases separated the two germline ends. The germline V gene encodes CDR1 SGHDT and CDR2 YYEEEE. CDR3 DNA sequence: TGTGCCAGCAGCTCGACACGCTCCTACGAGCAGTACTTC. Amino acids: CASSSTRSYEQYF.

This sequence joins TRBV6-5 and TRBJ1-1; 8 nucleotides match TRBD1. Germline values: CDR1 MNHEY, CDR2 SVGAGI. V gave up 2 bases and J gave up 4 bases; unmatched junction bases: 9. The CDR3 is 16 residues long. CDR3 coding DNA: TGTGCCAGCAGTTACCAGGGGGCGCGTTCGGGCACTGAAGCTTTCTTT. Translating it yields CASSYQGARSGTEAFF.

The chain carries TRBV9 and TRBJ2-5, with a possible D match to TRBD1 (6 bases). Germline CDR1 reads SGDLS; CDR2 reads YYNGEE. This CDR3 contains 17 residues. V was clipped by 0 bases and J by 2 bases, with 17 bases between them. As DNA, the CDR3 is TGTGCCAGCAGCGTAGCTGTATCGAGGGGGACACAAGAGACCCAGTACTTC. Translated, it gives CASSVAVSRGTQETQYF.

The CDR3 is CASSKRLVGGAGDIQYF. CDR3 bases: TGTGCCAGCAGCAAAAGGCTAGTGGGGGGAGCGGGGGACATTCAGTACTTC. V gene TRBV11-3 combines with J gene TRBJ2-4; the match to TRBD2 covers 8 bases. This CDR3 has 17 amino acids. CDR1 is SGHNT and CDR2 is YENEEA in the germline V gene. Trimming took 5 bases from V and 8 from J; bases not matched to a gene: 17. The variable domain in full, with the rest retrieved from reference TRBV11-3 and TRBJ2-4, is EAGVVQSPRYKIIEKKQPVAFWCNPISGHNTLYWYLQNLGQGPELLIRYENEEAVDDSQLPKDRFSAERLKGVDSTLKIQPAELGDSAVYLCASSKRLVGGAGDIQYFGAGTRLSVL.

The chain links TRBV4-1 to TRBJ2-7; 7 nucleotides align to TRBD2. CDR1 and CDR2 from the germline V gene are MGHRA and YSYEKL. The CDR3 extends over 16 amino acids. The V and J ends lost 0 bases and 4 bases, in that order; junction bases with no gene match: 9. The chain's CDR3 is CASSQDVREVLYEQYF. DNA for the CDR3: TGCGCCAGCAGCCAAGACGTACGGGAGGTCTTGTACGAGCAGTACTTC.

The chain carries TRBV6-1 and TRBJ2-7; D possibly corresponds to TRBD2 (6 bases). The CDR3 length is 14 residues. The germline V gene encodes CDR1 MNHNS and CDR2 SASEGT. Trimming pared 1 base from V and 7 bases from J, leaving 14 bases between. The CDR3 DNA follows: TGTGCCAGCAGTGAAGTCCCGCATCGGGGGGAGCAGTACTTC. This codes for CASSEVPHRGEQYF.

The DNA for the CDR3 is TGTGCCAGCAGCCCGGGACTAGCGGGGGCGAACACCGGGGAGCTGTTTTTT. Its translation is CASSPGLAGANTGELFF. This chain links TRBV7-9 with TRBJ2-2, with 14 positions matching TRBD2. CDR3 length: 17 amino acids. V trimming: 5 bases; J trimming: 0 bases; junction bases outside the gene matches: 2. CDR1 and CDR2 (germline): SEHNR, FQNEAQ (reference sequence).

The genes are TRBV28 and TRBJ2-7; the D gene is possibly TRBD2 (5 bases). The germline V gene encodes CDR1 MDHEN and CDR2 SYDVKM. CDR3 length: 14 amino acids. The V end lost 10 bases, the J end lost 2 bases, and 18 bases lay between the germline ends. CDR3 nucleotides: TGTGCCATAAATCACAAAGACGGGGCCTACGAGCAGTACTTC. It translates to CAINHKDGAYEQYF.

The gene calls are TRBV9 and TRBJ2-1, with 9 positions matching TRBD2. This CDR3 has 14 residues. Looked up from germline, CDR1 is SGDLS and CDR2 is YYNGEE. V lost 1 base, J lost 7 bases, and 3 bases stayed unmatched. The CDR3 sequence: CASSVLLAGNEQFF. CDR3 DNA: TGTGCCAGCAGCGTACTTCTAGCGGGAAATGAGCAGTTCTTC.

V gene TRBV5-6 combines with J gene TRBJ2-5; D may be TRBD2 (6 bases). Trimming took off 0 bases at V and 4 bases at J, with 13 bases between the two ends. Germline CDR1 SGHDT, CDR2 YYEEEE. The CDR3 has 15 amino acids. The CDR3 sequence: CASSLGTIPPETQYF. The CDR3 bases are TGTGCCAGCAGCTTGGGGACTATACCCCCAGAGACCCAGTACTTC.

CDR3 bases: TGTGCCAGAAGCCCCTGGTTACTTCGAGAGACCCAGTACTTC. This encodes CARSPWLLRETQYF. The chain links TRBV5-3 to TRBJ2-5; D uncertain. TRBV5-3 is marked as an open reading frame, function uncertain. V was trimmed by 4 bases and J by 4 bases, leaving 14 bases between them. This CDR3 region has 14 residues.

CDR3 coding DNA: TGTGCCAGCAGCTCGGGACAGAATTTGGGCGAGCAGTACTTC. Translating it yields CASSSGQNLGEQYF. The chain uses TRBV5-8 and TRBJ2-7, with 7 bases that match TRBD1. CDR3 size: 14 residues. V dropped 3 bases and J dropped 6; count of bases not matched to a gene: 9. Germline-derived CDR1 and CDR2 are SGHTS and YDEGEE.

The gene calls are TRBV11-2 and TRBJ2-5; 8 bases are a match to TRBD2. Germline trimming cut 5 bases from V and 4 bases from J; bases unmatched to any gene: 9. The CDR3 has 15 amino acids. Germline V lookup: CDR1 SGHAT, CDR2 FQNNGV. The CDR3 loop is CASSQAGGGLETQYF. The CDR3 DNA follows: TGTGCCAGCAGCCAGGCGGGCGGGGGGCTAGAGACCCAGTACTTC.

This rearrangement joins TRBV11-3 to TRBJ2-5; 9 nucleotides align to TRBD2. Trimming cost V 7 bases and J 9 bases; bases outside gene matches: 15. CDR1 and CDR2 (germline): SGHNT, YENEEA. The CDR3 is made up of 15 amino acids. This CDR3 is CASTPTTSGSMAQYF. The CDR3 DNA sequence: TGTGCCAGCACCCCTACGACTAGCGGTTCTATGGCCCAGTACTTC.